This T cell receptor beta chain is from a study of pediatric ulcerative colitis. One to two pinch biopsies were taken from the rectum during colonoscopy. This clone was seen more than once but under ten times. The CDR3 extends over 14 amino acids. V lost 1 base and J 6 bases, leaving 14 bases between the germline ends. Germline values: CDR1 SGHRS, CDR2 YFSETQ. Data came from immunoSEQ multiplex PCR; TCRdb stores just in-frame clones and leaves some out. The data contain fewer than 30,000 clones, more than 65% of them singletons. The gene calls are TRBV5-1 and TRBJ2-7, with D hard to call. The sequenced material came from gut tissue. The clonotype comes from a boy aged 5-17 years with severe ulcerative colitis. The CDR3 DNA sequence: TGCGCCAGCAGCTTGAATCGAGCCTCCCCCGAGCAGTACTTC. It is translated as CASSLNRASPEQYF.